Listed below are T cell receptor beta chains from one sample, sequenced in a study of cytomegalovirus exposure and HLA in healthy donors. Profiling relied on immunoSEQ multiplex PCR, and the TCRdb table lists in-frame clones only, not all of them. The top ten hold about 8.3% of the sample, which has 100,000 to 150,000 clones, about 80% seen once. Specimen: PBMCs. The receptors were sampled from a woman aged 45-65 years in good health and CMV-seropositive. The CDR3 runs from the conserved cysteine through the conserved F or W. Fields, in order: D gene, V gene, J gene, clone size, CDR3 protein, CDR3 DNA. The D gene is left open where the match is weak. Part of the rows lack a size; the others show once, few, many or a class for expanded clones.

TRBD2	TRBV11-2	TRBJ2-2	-	CASRGLANTGELFF	TGTGCCAGCAGGGGACTAGCGAACACCGGGGAGCTGTTTTTT
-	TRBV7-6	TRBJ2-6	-	CASSVQGGGTGANVLTF	TGTGCCAGCAGCGTCCAGGGGGGTGGTACTGGGGCCAACGTCCTGACTTTC
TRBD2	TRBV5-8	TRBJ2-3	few	CASSLRDYTDTQYF	TGTGCCAGCAGCCTCCGGGACTACACAGATACGCAGTATTTT
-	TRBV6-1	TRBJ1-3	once	CASSDPSRVDGNTIYF	TGTGCCAGCAGTGATCCCTCCAGGGTAGATGGAAACACCATATATTTT
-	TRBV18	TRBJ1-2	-	CASSPPGRDVDGCTF	TGTGCCAGCTCCCCCCCTGGGCGGGATGTGGATGGCTGCACCTTC
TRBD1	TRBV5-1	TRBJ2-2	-	CASRPGTGNWNTGELFF	TGCGCCAGCAGACCCGGGACAGGCAACTGGAACACCGGGGAGCTGTTTTTT
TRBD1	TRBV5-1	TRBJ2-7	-	CASSQINEDRKYEQYF	TGCGCCAGCAGCCAGATTAACGAGGACAGGAAGTACGAGCAGTACTTC
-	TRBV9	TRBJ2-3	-	CASSVGGGGLEYF	TGTGCCAGCAGCGTAGGAGGGGGGGGGTTAGAGTATTTT
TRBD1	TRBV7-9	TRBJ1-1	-	CASSPRTGSEAFF	TGTGCCAGCAGCCCCCGGACAGGATCTGAAGCTTTCTTT
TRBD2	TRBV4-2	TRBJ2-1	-	CASSQEAELAGDPHNEQFF	TGTGCCAGCAGCCAAGAGGCGGAGCTAGCGGGGGACCCACACAATGAGCAGTTCTTC
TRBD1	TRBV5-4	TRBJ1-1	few	CASSLAGGQGRSAFF	TGTGCCAGCAGCTTGGCAGGGGGACAGGGGCGATCGGCTTTCTTT
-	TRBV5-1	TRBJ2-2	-	CASSLGPLPTGELFF	TGCGCCAGCAGTCTGGGCCCCCTCCCTACCGGGGAGCTGTTTTTT
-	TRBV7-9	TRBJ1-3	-	CASSLGQSGNTIYF	TGTGCCAGCAGCTTAGGACAGTCTGGAAACACCATATATTTT